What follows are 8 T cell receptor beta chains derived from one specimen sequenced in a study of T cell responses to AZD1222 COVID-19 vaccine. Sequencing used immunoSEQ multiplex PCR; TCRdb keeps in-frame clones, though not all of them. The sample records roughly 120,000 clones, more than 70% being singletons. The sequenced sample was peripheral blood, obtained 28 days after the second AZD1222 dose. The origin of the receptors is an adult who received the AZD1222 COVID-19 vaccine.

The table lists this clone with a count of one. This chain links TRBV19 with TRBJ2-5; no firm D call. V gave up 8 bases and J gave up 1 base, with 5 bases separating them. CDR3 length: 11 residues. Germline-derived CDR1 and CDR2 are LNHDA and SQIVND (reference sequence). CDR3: CASGTQETQYF. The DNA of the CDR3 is TGTGCCAGTGGAACCCAAGAGACCCAGTACTTC.

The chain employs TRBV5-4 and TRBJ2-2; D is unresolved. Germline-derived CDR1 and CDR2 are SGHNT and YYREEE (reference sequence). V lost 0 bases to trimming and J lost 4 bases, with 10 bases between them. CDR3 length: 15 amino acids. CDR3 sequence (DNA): TGTGCCAGCAGCTTGGGGCAAGATCTCACCGGGGAGCTGTTTTTT. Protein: CASSLGQDLTGELFF.

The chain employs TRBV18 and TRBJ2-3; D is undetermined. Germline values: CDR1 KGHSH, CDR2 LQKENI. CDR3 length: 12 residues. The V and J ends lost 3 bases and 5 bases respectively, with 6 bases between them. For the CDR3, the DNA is TGTGCCAGCTCACCCTCCAGAGATACGCAGTATTTT. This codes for CASSPSRDTQYF.

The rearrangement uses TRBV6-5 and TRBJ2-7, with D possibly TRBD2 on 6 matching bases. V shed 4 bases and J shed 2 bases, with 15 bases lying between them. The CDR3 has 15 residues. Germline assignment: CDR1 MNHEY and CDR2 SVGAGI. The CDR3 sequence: CASSSSGDWAYEQYF. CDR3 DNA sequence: TGTGCCAGCAGTTCTTCTGGGGACTGGGCCTACGAGCAGTACTTC.

The CDR3 DNA follows: TGTGCCAGCAGCCTCAGGGTGGTCTACGAGCAGTACTTC. Translated, it gives CASSLRVVYEQYF. The chain has TRBV7-2 and TRBJ2-7; a weak D match, TRBD1 (5 bases). V was shortened by 5 bases and J by 3 bases, with 11 bases between the two germline ends. Germline V gene lookup returns CDR1 SGHTA and CDR2 FQGNSA. CDR3 length: 13 residues.

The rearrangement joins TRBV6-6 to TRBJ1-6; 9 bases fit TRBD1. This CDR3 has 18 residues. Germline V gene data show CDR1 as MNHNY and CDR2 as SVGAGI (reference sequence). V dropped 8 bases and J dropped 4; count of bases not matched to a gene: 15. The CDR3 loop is CASGPGTGRLRYNSPLHF. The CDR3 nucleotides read TGTGCCAGCGGTCCCGGGACAGGGAGGCTCCGGTATAATTCACCCCTCCACTTT.

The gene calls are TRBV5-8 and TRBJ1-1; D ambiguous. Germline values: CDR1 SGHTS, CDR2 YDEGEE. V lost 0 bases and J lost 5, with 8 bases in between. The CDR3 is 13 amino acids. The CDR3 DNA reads TGTGCCAGCAGCTTGGCCCGGAGGACTGAAGCTTTCTTT. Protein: CASSLARRTEAFF. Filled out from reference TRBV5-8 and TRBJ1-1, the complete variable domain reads EAGVTQSPTHLIKTRGQQATLRCSPISGHTSVYWYQQALGLGLQFLLWYDEGEERNRGNFPPRFSGRQFPNYSSELNVNALELEDSALYLCASSLARRTEAFFGQGTRLTVV.

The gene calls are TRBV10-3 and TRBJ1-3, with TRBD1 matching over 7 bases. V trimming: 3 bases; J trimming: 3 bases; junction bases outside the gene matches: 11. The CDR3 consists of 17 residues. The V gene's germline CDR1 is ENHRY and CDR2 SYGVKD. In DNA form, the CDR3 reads TGTGCCATCAGTGATTCTCGACAGGGAACGAGTGGAAACACCATATATTTT. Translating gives CAISDSRQGTSGNTIYF.